This T cell receptor (beta chain) was recovered during a study of glioma-infiltrating T cells after dendritic cell vaccination. Study details: Patients received autologous tumor lysate-pulsed dendritic cell vaccination between about 2003 and 2013.

Time point here: after dendritic cell vaccination, including at tumor progression/relapse. In germline, CDR1 is MDHEN, CDR2 SYDVKM. V lost 8 bases to trimming and J lost 4 bases; unmatched junction nucleotides: 3. This CDR3 is 14 amino acids long. Sequencing was performed with immunoSEQ multiplex PCR; in TCRdb, only in-frame clones are kept and a portion is missing. Among under 130,000 clones listed, nearly 90% were seen once. The chain recombines TRBV28 with TRBJ2-1; 12 bases match TRBD1. This clonotype originated in a human donor with glioblastoma. This specimen consisted of blood, obtained after dendritic cell vaccination. The CDR3 bases are TGTGCCAGCGGGACAGGGGGCGTGTACAATGAGCAGTTCTTC. Translated, it gives CASGTGGVYNEQFF.